The T cell receptor beta chain under discussion was sequenced for a study of OX40 agonist ivuxolimab in advanced cancers. For the study at large: Aged roughly 23 to 79 with a mean of approximately 60 years, they were around 83% male. The study, taken as a whole, reports: Part of the nonresponder group also had normalized T-cell clonal expansion that was low.

On this clone itself: Its antigen is not known.

Trimming took 3 bases from V and 0 from J, leaving 5 bases between them. This CDR3 contains 14 residues. CDR1 and CDR2 from the germline V gene are LNHDA and SQIVND (reference sequence). TCRdb's copy holds only in-frame clones and misses some; the assay was immunoSEQ multiplex PCR. The top ten hold roughly 0.61% of the sample, which has about 110,000 clones, approximately 89% seen once. Autoimmune disease history or systemic immunosuppression led to patient exclusion. The chain links TRBV19 to TRBJ2-2, with D hard to call. The source was CD4+ or CD8+ T cells sorted from blood, collected in a trial of the OX40 agonist ivuxolimab. The TCR comes from an adult with an advanced solid tumor such as melanoma, head and neck, liver or kidney cancer. CDR3 protein: CASSIQSNTGELFF. The CDR3 DNA is TGTGCCAGTAGTATTCAGTCGAACACCGGGGAGCTGTTTTTT.